This is a list of T cell receptor beta chains from one sample in a study of OX40 agonist ivuxolimab in advanced cancers. Produced via immunoSEQ multiplex PCR; TCRdb's table is partial and in-frame only. Altogether roughly 44,000 clones are present, around 86% being singletons, with the ten largest covering about 13%. The sample here was CD4+ or CD8+ T cells sorted from blood, taken in a trial of the OX40 agonist ivuxolimab. These TCRs come from an adult with an advanced solid tumor such as melanoma, head and neck, liver or kidney cancer. The CDR3 runs from the conserved cysteine through the conserved F or W. The D gene is left open where the match is weak. A row's size may be missing; if present it is once, few, many or a size class.

V,J,D,size,CDR3,DNA
TRBV19,TRBJ1-1,.,once,CATTPPGIQNTEAFF,TGTGCCACCACCCCGCCTGGCATACAGAACACTGAAGCTTTCTTT
TRBV29-1,TRBJ1-1,.,few,CSVPGEAFF,TGCAGCGTCCCCGGTGAAGCTTTCTTT
TRBV9,TRBJ2-1,.,.,CASSVASDSGSYNEQFF,TGTGCCAGCAGCGTAGCATCGGACAGCGGCTCCTACAATGAGCAGTTCTTC
TRBV6-1,TRBJ1-1,.,.,CAILTVTLWAFF,TGTGCCATCCTGACAGTAACGCTTTGGGCTTTCTTT
TRBV5-4,TRBJ2-2,TRBD2,.,CASSLAGQSTGELFF,TGTGCCAGCAGCCTAGCGGGGCAATCTACCGGGGAGCTGTTTTTT
TRBV29-1,TRBJ2-2,TRBD2,.,CSVLGLAGGELFF,TGCAGCGTCCTCGGACTAGCGGGGGGGGAGCTGTTTTTT
TRBV5-6,TRBJ1-3,.,.,CASSFAGYLGGNTIYF,TGTGCCAGCAGCTTTGCAGGGTATTTGGGTGGAAACACCATATATTTT
TRBV6-1,TRBJ2-7,.,.,CASSPRVSPAYEQYF,TGTGCCAGCAGCCCCAGGGTTTCGCCGGCCTACGAGCAGTACTTC
TRBV4-3,TRBJ2-2,.,.,CASSQDRTGELFF,TGCGCCAGCAGCCAAGATAGAACCGGGGAGCTGTTTTTT
TRBV4-1,TRBJ2-3,.,.,CASSLHPDTQYF,TGCGCCAGCAGCTTACATCCAGATACGCAGTATTTT
TRBV13,TRBJ2-7,TRBD1,.,CASGPRDRGFDEQYF,TGTGCCAGCGGCCCAAGGGACAGGGGTTTTGACGAGCAGTACTTC
TRBV6-6,TRBJ1-6,.,.,CASSYDVPGNSPLHF,TGTGCCAGCAGTTACGACGTCCCAGGGAATTCACCCCTCCACTTT
TRBV6-5,TRBJ1-5,.,once,CASSYSRDSNQPQHF,TGTGCCAGCAGTTACTCACGGGACAGCAATCAGCCCCAGCATTTT
TRBV5-8,TRBJ1-2,.,.,CASSPARGGYTF,TGTGCCAGCAGCCCCGCACGGGGGGGCTACACCTTC
TRBV4-3,TRBJ1-1,.,once,CASSSWHGADTEAFF,TGCGCCAGCAGCTCTTGGCATGGGGCGGACACTGAAGCTTTCTTT
TRBV5-6,TRBJ2-3,.,.,CASWGPEQSTDTQYF,TGTGCCAGCTGGGGCCCAGAGCAGAGCACAGATACGCAGTATTTT
TRBV4-3,TRBJ2-7,.,.,CASSPRHSSYEQYF,TGCGCCAGCAGCCCAAGGCACAGCTCCTACGAGCAGTACTTC
TRBV12-5,TRBJ2-7,.,.,CASGLERSLVEPYEQYF,TGTGCTAGTGGTTTGGAAAGGTCGCTCGTCGAGCCCTACGAGCAGTACTTC
TRBV4-1,TRBJ2-7,TRBD1,.,CASSQEEGQRVYEQYF,TGCGCCAGCAGCCAAGAAGAGGGACAGAGAGTCTACGAGCAGTACTTC
TRBV4-3,TRBJ2-1,.,.,CASSPGGPWNEQFF,TGCGCCAGCAGCCCCGGGGGCCCCTGGAATGAGCAGTTCTTC
TRBV4-1,TRBJ2-5,.,.,CASSQVRGVGETQYF,TGCGCCAGCAGCCAAGTGAGAGGAGTTGGGGAGACCCAGTACTTC
TRBV15,TRBJ1-1,TRBD1,.,CATSSSMDRGQTEAFF,TGTGCCACCAGCAGCAGTATGGACAGGGGGCAGACTGAAGCTTTCTTT
TRBV12-5,TRBJ1-1,.,.,CASGLAQPGQWNTEAFF,TGTGCTAGTGGTTTGGCCCAACCGGGACAATGGAACACTGAAGCTTTCTTT
TRBV4-3,TRBJ2-2,.,.,CASSEYGGGHTGELFF,TGCGCCAGCAGCGAATATGGCGGGGGCCACACCGGGGAGCTGTTTTTT
TRBV7-8,TRBJ2-7,.,.,CASSSRTGRDEQYF,TGTGCCAGCAGCTCCCGGACTGGCCGGGACGAGCAGTACTTC
TRBV7-9,TRBJ2-7,.,.,CASSHMGPLYEQYF,TGTGCCAGCAGCCACATGGGGCCTCTTTACGAGCAGTACTTC
TRBV4-1,TRBJ1-2,.,.,CASSQVQGAFSGYTF,TGCGCCAGCAGCCAAGTACAGGGTGCTTTCTCTGGCTACACCTTC
TRBV15,TRBJ2-7,.,.,CATSRDSLYEQYF,TGTGCCACCAGCCGGGACTCCCTCTACGAGCAGTACTTC
TRBV7-8,TRBJ2-7,.,.,CASRSRLGDGYEQYF,TGTGCCAGCAGGTCCCGGCTAGGGGACGGATACGAGCAGTACTTC
TRBV29-1,TRBJ2-1,.,.,CSVVLELVVSNEQFF,TGCAGCGTTGTGTTAGAGCTAGTCGTCTCCAATGAGCAGTTCTTC
TRBV11-2,TRBJ2-2,.,.,CASSLGRGGELFF,TGTGCCAGCAGCTTAGGCCGGGGCGGGGAGCTGTTTTTT
TRBV5-1,TRBJ1-1,.,.,CASSLGTVGGEAFF,TGCGCCAGCAGCCTAGGGACGGTGGGTGGTGAAGCTTTCTTT
TRBV5-6,TRBJ1-1,.,.,CASSLVGTEAFF,TGTGCCAGCAGCTTGGTAGGCACTGAAGCTTTCTTT
TRBV6-1,TRBJ2-7,.,.,CASSDPLWQGTTLVYEQYF,TGTGCCAGCAGTGACCCGCTGTGGCAGGGGACCACCCTAGTCTACGAGCAGTACTTC
TRBV6-4,TRBJ2-1,.,.,CASSQTASYNEQFF,TGTGCCAGCAGTCAGACAGCCTCCTACAATGAGCAGTTCTTC
TRBV5-5,TRBJ1-1,.,once,CASSLGWRAFF,TGTGCCAGCAGCTTGGGTTGGCGAGCTTTCTTT
TRBV28,TRBJ2-5,TRBD2,.,CASSPSFLTSGGQETQYF,TGTGCCAGCAGTCCCTCATTCTTGACTAGCGGGGGCCAAGAGACCCAGTACTTC
TRBV2,TRBJ2-7,.,.,CATNTRDGRSYEQYF,TGTGCCACCAACACCCGGGACGGACGATCCTACGAGCAGTACTTC
TRBV6-5,TRBJ2-1,TRBD2,.,CASSYSIAGETNEQFF,TGTGCCAGCAGTTACTCGATAGCGGGGGAAACCAATGAGCAGTTCTTC
TRBV6-9,TRBJ2-7,.,.,CASSSQDEQYF,TGTGCCAGCAGTTCTCAAGACGAGCAGTACTTC
TRBV27,TRBJ1-2,TRBD1,.,CASSSLDRGYYGYTF,TGTGCCAGCAGTTCCCTGGACAGGGGCTACTATGGCTACACCTTC
TRBV15,TRBJ2-2,.,.,CATSRDLGRGQTGELFF,TGTGCCACCAGCAGAGATTTAGGAAGGGGTCAAACCGGGGAGCTGTTTTTT
TRBV7-3,TRBJ2-7,.,.,CASSPSGGGLEQYF,TGTGCCAGCAGCCCTAGTGGGGGGGGCTTGGAGCAGTACTTC
TRBV6-5,TRBJ1-5,.,.,CASSFGRGFRQPQHF,TGTGCCAGCAGTTTTGGTAGGGGGTTTAGGCAGCCCCAGCATTTT
TRBV7-2,TRBJ2-3,.,.,CASSFSPRTTHSGDTQYF,TGTGCCAGCAGCTTCAGCCCCAGAACCACCCACTCCGGAGATACGCAGTATTTT
TRBV11-3,TRBJ1-1,.,.,CASSARMNTEAFF,TGTGCCAGCAGCGCCCGGATGAACACTGAAGCTTTCTTT
TRBV7-9,TRBJ2-1,TRBD1,.,CASSFTGGSRREQFF,TGTGCCAGCAGCTTCACAGGGGGCTCCCGACGTGAGCAGTTCTTC
TRBV7-9,TRBJ2-7,.,.,CASSLAGNWLLYF,TGTGCCAGCAGCTTAGCAGGGAACTGGTTGCTGTACTTC
TRBV7-9,TRBJ2-2,.,.,CASSLGAELNTGELFF,TGTGCCAGCAGCTTGGGTGCCGAACTGAACACCGGGGAGCTGTTTTTT
TRBV4-3,TRBJ2-1,.,.,CASSQDRTASAYNEQFF,TGCGCCAGCAGCCAAGATCGAACGGCTAGCGCTTACAATGAGCAGTTCTTC
TRBV28,TRBJ1-2,TRBD1,.,CASSSPQGAGGYTF,TGTGCCAGCAGCTCCCCCCAGGGGGCCGGTGGCTACACCTTC
TRBV4-1,TRBJ2-3,.,.,CASSQARGRAGTQYF,TGCGCCAGCAGCCAAGCGAGGGGGAGGGCAGGTACGCAGTATTTT
TRBV4-1,TRBJ1-2,.,.,CASSQVRGGNYGYTF,TGCGCCAGCAGCCAGGTCAGGGGAGGTAACTATGGCTACACCTTC
TRBV27,TRBJ2-5,.,.,CASSSHSAPQGRETQYF,TGTGCCAGCAGTTCGCACTCGGCCCCCCAAGGTCGGGAGACCCAGTACTTC
TRBV10-3,TRBJ2-7,.,.,CATLVGESHEQYF,TGTGCCACTTTGGTAGGGGAGTCCCACGAGCAGTACTTC
TRBV6-6,TRBJ2-5,.,.,CASSYDVGGQETQYF,TGTGCCAGCAGTTACGACGTGGGGGGCCAAGAGACCCAGTACTTC
TRBV7-3,TRBJ2-1,.,.,CASSTPGRVYNEQFF,TGTGCCAGCAGCACCCCTGGGCGGGTATACAATGAGCAGTTCTTC